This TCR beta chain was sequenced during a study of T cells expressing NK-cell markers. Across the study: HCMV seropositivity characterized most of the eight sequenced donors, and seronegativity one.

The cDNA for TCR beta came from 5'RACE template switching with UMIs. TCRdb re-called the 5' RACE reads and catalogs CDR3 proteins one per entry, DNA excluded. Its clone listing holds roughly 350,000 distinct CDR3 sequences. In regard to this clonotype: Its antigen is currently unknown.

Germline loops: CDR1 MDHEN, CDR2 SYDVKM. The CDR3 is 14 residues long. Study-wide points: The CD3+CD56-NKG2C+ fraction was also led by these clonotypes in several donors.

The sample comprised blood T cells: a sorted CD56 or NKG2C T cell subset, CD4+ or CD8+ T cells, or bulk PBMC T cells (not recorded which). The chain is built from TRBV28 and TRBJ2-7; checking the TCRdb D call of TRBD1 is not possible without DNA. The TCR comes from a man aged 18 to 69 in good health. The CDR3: CASSWGRGAYEQYF.